The 32 T cell receptor beta chains in this list originate from one sample, sequenced in a study of blood T cell repertoires in COVID-19. TCRdb keeps only in-frame clones here, not all; method: immunoSEQ multiplex PCR. This table holds 120,000 or so clones, around 90% found once. Sequenced: peripheral blood. The receptor set was obtained from a woman between 45 and 60 years old with active or convalescent COVID-19.

The chain uses TRBV5-1 and TRBJ2-1; 9 nucleotides align to TRBD2. Germline-derived CDR1 and CDR2 are SGHRS and YFSETQ. With 7 bases clipped from V and 10 bases from J, the junction kept 9 bases outside the gene matches. This CDR3 has 13 residues. This CDR3 reads CASVAAGGKEQFF. The CDR3 region has the DNA TGCGCCAGCGTCGCTGCGGGAGGGAAGGAGCAGTTCTTC.

The rearrangement links TRBV11-2 to TRBJ2-7; 11 nucleotides align to TRBD2. With V trimmed by 4 bases and J by 3 bases, 5 bases remained unmatched. This CDR3 region has 15 residues. Germline CDR1 and CDR2: SGHAT and FQNNGV. The CDR3 here is CASSSGLAALYEQYF. As DNA, the CDR3 is TGTGCCAGCAGCTCGGGACTAGCGGCACTCTACGAGCAGTACTTC.

J is TRBJ2-7 and V is TRBV7-2; a weak D match, TRBD2 (6 bases). Germline-derived CDR1 and CDR2 are SGHTA and FQGNSA. CDR3 length equals 16 residues. Trimming removed 1 base from V and 1 base from J, with 14 bases in between. In nucleotides, the CDR3 is TGTGCCAGCAGCTTAGATAGTAGGAGGGGATCCTACGAGCAGTACTTC. Amino acid sequence: CASSLDSRRGSYEQYF.

V gene TRBV5-6 combines with J gene TRBJ2-5; 8 bases are shared with TRBD1. The length of the CDR3 is 14 residues. CDR1 and CDR2 (germline): SGHDT, YYEEEE. With V trimmed by 2 bases and J by 9 bases, 9 bases remained unmatched. CDR3 DNA sequence: TGTGCCAGCAGCTTCGACAGGGGCGCGGGGTCCCAGTACTTC. It yields the protein CASSFDRGAGSQYF.

The chain's CDR3 is CASSSVGTAMGYTF. CDR3 bases: TGTGCCAGCAGCTCTGTGGGGACAGCTATGGGCTACACCTTC. This chain joins TRBV28 and TRBJ1-2; 7 nucleotides match TRBD1. With 6 bases clipped from V and 8 bases from J, the junction kept 12 bases outside the gene matches. The CDR3 extends over 14 amino acids. In germline, CDR1 is MDHEN, CDR2 SYDVKM.

The chain joins TRBV3-1 (or the pseudogene TRBV3-2) to TRBJ1-3; D gene uncertain. CDR1 and CDR2 (germline): LGHDT, YNNKEL (reference sequence). The CDR3 spans 16 residues. Deletions cut 4 bases from V and 0 bases from J, with 13 bases between. The CDR3 DNA sequence: TGTGCCAGCAGCCTACTACCGCGCTCCTCTGGAAACACCATATATTTT. Amino acids: CASSLLPRSSGNTIYF.

Points on this clone: The sample contains more than one DNA sequence encoding this CDR3. The gene calls are TRBV28 and TRBJ1-4; D perhaps matches TRBD1 (6 bases). The CDR3 covers 14 residues. Per germline, CDR1 MDHEN and CDR2 SYDVKM. Trimming removed 6 bases from V and 8 bases from J, with 16 bases in between. CDR3 loop: CASSSGGAGEKLFF. In DNA form, the CDR3 reads TGTGCCAGCAGCAGCGGGGGGGCGGGCGAAAAACTGTTTTTT. The full variable domain, rest sourced from reference TRBV28 and TRBJ1-4, is DVKVTQSSRYLVKRTGEKVFLECVQDMDHENMFWYRQDPGLGLRLIYFSYDVKMKEKGDIPEGYSVSREKKERFSLILESASTNQTSMYLCASSSGGAGEKLFFGSGTQLSVL.

The chain joins TRBV4-2 to TRBJ1-2; 9 positions agree with TRBD1. V was clipped by 3 bases and J by 3 bases; unmatched bases: 8. Germline V gene sequence: CDR1 LGHNA, CDR2 YNFKEQ. This CDR3 spans 16 amino acids. CDR3 bases: TGTGCCAGCAGCCAGGGGACAGGGAAGATTGACTATGGCTACACCTTC. Its translation is CASSQGTGKIDYGYTF.

The chain combines TRBV3-1 (or the pseudogene TRBV3-2) with TRBJ2-5; maybe TRBD1 (6 bases). Deletions cut 6 bases from V and 3 bases from J, with 8 bases between. The CDR3 runs to 12 residues. Per the germline V gene, CDR1 is LGHDT and CDR2 is YNNKEL (reference sequence). CDR3 in amino acids: CASSYREETQYF. The CDR3 nucleotides read TGTGCCAGCAGTTACAGGGAAGAGACCCAGTACTTC.

The chain is built from TRBV7-8 and TRBJ1-2; no firm D call. V was clipped by 5 bases and J by 4 bases, with 11 bases between them. The length of the CDR3 is 13 residues. The germline CDR1 and CDR2 sequences are SGHVS and FQNEAQ. The CDR3 sequence is CASSPRVSYGYTF. Written as DNA, the CDR3 is TGTGCCAGCAGCCCTCGTGTGTCCTATGGCTACACCTTC.

The J gene is TRBJ1-1, the V gene TRBV5-8; D uncertain. The ends were cut back, 1 base at V and 10 bases at J, with 11 bases in the middle. Looked up from germline, CDR1 is SGHTS and CDR2 is YDEGEE. CDR3 length equals 12 residues. CDR3 sequence reads: CASSLSSQRAFF. In DNA, the CDR3 is TGTGCCAGCAGCTTGTCTAGTCAGCGAGCTTTCTTT.

This chain joins TRBV5-4 and TRBJ1-2; maybe TRBD1 (6 bases). Germline V gene sequence: CDR1 SGHNT, CDR2 YYREEE (reference sequence). This CDR3 contains 12 residues. V was clipped by 3 bases and J by 4 bases, with 7 bases between them. The CDR3 nucleotides read TGTGCCAGCAGCTGGGACATCTATGGCTACACCTTC. Amino acid sequence: CASSWDIYGYTF.

V gene TRBV6-5 combines with J gene TRBJ1-2; possibly TRBD1 for D (5 bases). Germline lookup yields CDR1 MNHEY and CDR2 SVGAGI. This CDR3 spans 15 amino acids. The V end was cut by 2 bases, the J end by 6 bases, with 16 bases between. CDR3 coding DNA: TGTGCCAGCAGTTACCGTCAGGGAAGTACAAATGGCTACACCTTC. This codes for CASSYRQGSTNGYTF.

This clone was counted between two and nine times. V is TRBV2 and J is TRBJ1-4, with TRBD1 identical over 8 bases. Germline lookup yields CDR1 SNHLY and CDR2 FYNNEI. V lost 4 bases, J lost 10 bases, and 8 bases stayed unmatched. The CDR3 contains 14 residues. Here the CDR3 DNA reads TGTGCCAGCAGTGCCCGGACAGGGATGAGAAAACTGTTTTTT. It yields the protein CASSARTGMRKLFF.

The rearrangement links TRBV5-1 to TRBJ1-1; D is perhaps TRBD1 (6 bases). V was pared by 0 bases and J by 5 bases, with 14 bases between. CDR3 length: 15 amino acids. Germline V gene data show CDR1 as SGHRS and CDR2 as YFSETQ. The CDR3 protein is CASSLAGGARTEAFF. In DNA, the CDR3 is TGCGCCAGCAGCTTGGCCGGGGGGGCGCGGACTGAAGCTTTCTTT.

This clone was observed a few times. V gene TRBV4-1 combines with J gene TRBJ1-3; no definite D call. Between the trimmed V and J ends, which lost 0 bases and 0 bases, there was a span of 6 bases. Germline CDR1 is MGHRA and CDR2 is YSYEKL. CDR3 length: 15 residues. CDR3 in amino acids: CASSQDLFSGNTIYF. CDR3 sequence (DNA): TGCGCCAGCAGCCAAGATCTATTCTCTGGAAACACCATATATTTT.

The chain is built from TRBV28 and TRBJ2-5; maybe TRBD1 (5 bases). Germline V lookup: CDR1 MDHEN, CDR2 SYDVKM. Trimming removed 5 bases from V and 6 bases from J, with 13 bases in between. This CDR3 has 13 amino acids. CDR3 sequence (DNA): TGTGCCAGCAGTCCTAGTAGGGGAAAGACCCAGTACTTC. This translates into CASSPSRGKTQYF.

The V call is TRBV6-2 or TRBV6-3, the J call TRBJ2-7; TRBD2 aligns across 8 bases. Germline V gene lookup returns CDR1 MNHEY and CDR2 SVGEGT. The CDR3 loop spans 16 amino acids. Germline trimming cut 0 bases from V and 4 bases from J; bases unmatched to any gene: 8. The CDR3 sequence is CASSYSRPSGSYEQYF. The DNA of the CDR3 is TGTGCCAGCAGTTACTCGAGGCCCAGCGGGAGTTACGAGCAGTACTTC.

This sequence joins TRBV5-4 and TRBJ2-1; D perhaps matches TRBD2 (5 bases). The V end lost 0 bases, the J end lost 6 bases, and 16 bases lay between the germline ends. The CDR3 totals 16 residues. Germline assignment: CDR1 SGHNT and CDR2 YYREEE (reference sequence). The CDR3, as DNA: TGTGCCAGCAGCTTGGCCTTTGGGCGGGTTCGCAATGAGCAGTTCTTC. Translation gives CASSLAFGRVRNEQFF.

The V call is TRBV27, the J call TRBJ2-7; the match to TRBD1 covers 9 bases. The CDR3 covers 14 residues. V lost 2 bases to trimming and J lost 3 bases; unmatched junction nucleotides: 2. CDR1 and CDR2 (germline): MNHEY, SMNVEV (reference sequence). The CDR3 protein is CASSLMDRGYEQYF. In nucleotides, the CDR3 is TGTGCCAGCAGTTTAATGGACAGGGGCTACGAGCAGTACTTC.

The J gene is TRBJ1-3, the V gene TRBV5-1, with TRBD1 as a possible D gene (5 bases). The CDR3 covers 14 residues. Trimming pared 4 bases from V and 4 bases from J, leaving 12 bases between. The germline CDR1 and CDR2 sequences are SGHRS and YFSETQ. CDR3 amino acids: CASSDQGYGNTIYF. CDR3 sequence (DNA): TGCGCCAGCAGCGACCAGGGATACGGAAACACCATATATTTT. The full variable domain, in which reference TRBV5-1 and TRBJ1-3 provide the parts outside the CDR3, is KAGVTQTPRYLIKTRGQQVTLSCSPISGHRSVSWYQQTPGQGLQFLFEYFSETQRNKGNFPGRFSGRQFSNSRSEMNVSTLELGDSALYLCASSDQGYGNTIYFGEGSWLTVV.

The chain links TRBV6-5 to TRBJ2-7; 7 bases are shared with TRBD1. Germline CDR1 is MNHEY and CDR2 is SVGAGI. V shed 5 bases and J 2 bases; nucleotides not matched to a gene: 9. This CDR3 region has 15 residues. In nucleotides, the CDR3 is TGTGCCAGCAGTCAGAGAGAAGGGACAGCCTACGAGCAGTACTTC. It yields the protein CASSQREGTAYEQYF.

There are a few counts of this clone. The V and J genes are TRBV30 and TRBJ1-5; 8 bases are shared with TRBD1. V gave up 1 base and J gave up 12 bases; unmatched junction bases: 8. The CDR3 sequence is 13 residues long. The V gene's germline CDR1 is GTSNPN and CDR2 SVGIG (reference sequence). The CDR3 bases are TGTGCCTGGAGTGGGACAGGGAGGGGGCACCAGCATTTT. Its translation is CAWSGTGRGHQHF.

The rearrangement uses TRBV6-6 and TRBJ1-1; no clear D gene. The CDR3 spans 15 residues. The germline V and J ends were trimmed by 6 bases and 0 bases, with 14 bases remaining between them. The V gene's germline CDR1 is MNHNY and CDR2 SVGAGI (reference sequence). CDR3 sequence reads: CASSPSKPLNTEAFF. Here the CDR3 DNA reads TGTGCCAGCAGCCCTAGCAAGCCCCTGAACACTGAAGCTTTCTTT.

The chain has TRBV7-2 and TRBJ2-5; D possibly corresponds to TRBD2 (5 bases). Germline assignment: CDR1 SGHTA and CDR2 FQGNSA. The CDR3 sequence is 15 residues long. V lost 7 bases to trimming and J lost 1 base, with 16 bases between them. The CDR3 nucleotides read TGTGCCAGCAACTACCTGGGCGGGTCCCAAGAGACCCAGTACTTC. Its protein product is CASNYLGGSQETQYF.

The gene calls are TRBV7-9 and TRBJ1-2; 7 nucleotides agree with TRBD1. V dropped 6 bases and J dropped 4; count of bases not matched to a gene: 8. There are 14 residues in the CDR3. Germline loops: CDR1 SEHNR, CDR2 FQNEAQ (reference sequence). CDR3 in DNA: TGTGCCAGCAGAGCTGGACAGGAGGGCTATGGCTACACCTTC. It specifies CASRAGQEGYGYTF.

This clone was detected once. J is TRBJ2-3 and V is TRBV28; D not certain. Trimming cost V 5 bases and J 5 bases, with 8 bases left between them. Germline assignment: CDR1 MDHEN and CDR2 SYDVKM. The CDR3 is 12 residues long. As DNA, the CDR3 is TGTGCCAGCAGTCTGCCGGGAGATACGCAGTATTTT. This sequence encodes CASSLPGDTQYF.

The CDR3 DNA reads TGTGCCAGCAGTGACGCTGACAGGGGTCTCTCCTCCTCTGGAAACACCATATATTTT. It yields the protein CASSDADRGLSSSGNTIYF. This sequence joins TRBV6-4 and TRBJ1-3, with 8 bases lining up with TRBD1. The CDR3 sequence is 19 residues long. The V gene end was trimmed by 2 bases and the J gene end by 0 bases; junction bases not matched to a gene: 12. The germline CDR1 and CDR2 sequences are MRHNA and SNTAGT.

CDR3 loop: CASSLSGRYSNQPQHF. CDR3 sequence (DNA): TGTGCCAGCAGTTTGAGCGGACGATATAGCAATCAGCCCCAGCATTTT. The chain employs TRBV28 and TRBJ1-5; D remains unclear. CDR3 size: 16 residues. V dropped 3 bases and J dropped 0 bases, with 12 bases sitting between them. CDR1 is MDHEN and CDR2 is SYDVKM in the germline V gene.

The V gene is TRBV11-2, the J gene TRBJ1-2; a possible D gene is TRBD1 (6 bases). V lost 1 base and J 4 bases, leaving 13 bases between the germline ends. The CDR3 spans 15 residues. Germline V gene data show CDR1 as SGHAT and CDR2 as FQNNGV. CDR3 bases: TGTGCCAGCAGCTTAGGATTACAGGGCCTCTATGGCTACACCTTC. Translating it yields CASSLGLQGLYGYTF.

The rearrangement joins TRBV9 to TRBJ2-5; 10 positions agree with TRBD1. The V and J ends lost 0 bases and 1 base, in that order; junction bases with no gene match: 6. CDR3 length: 17 residues. The germline gives CDR1 SGDLS, CDR2 YYNGEE. The CDR3 spells CASSVERQGAPQETQYF. The CDR3 DNA sequence: TGTGCCAGCAGCGTAGAACGACAGGGGGCCCCCCAAGAGACCCAGTACTTC.

This clone was counted a few times. This chain links TRBV9 with TRBJ2-7, with a possible D match to TRBD1 (6 bases). This CDR3 region has 14 residues. V was clipped by 3 bases and J by 7 bases, with 17 bases between them. Germline loops: CDR1 SGDLS, CDR2 YYNGEE. The CDR3 loop reads CASSGTGRPGEQYF. The DNA of the CDR3 is TGTGCCAGCAGCGGAACAGGGCGGCCTGGTGAGCAGTACTTC.